The subject of this entry is one T cell receptor beta chain. This clonotype was seen at least ten times. It lacks a known antigen. No per-base quality is available; no much larger clone lies one base away. Receptor libraries were prepared by 5' RACE. The data were produced on an Illumina HiSeq 2000. A universal primer binding site was introduced by template switching, and a unique molecular identifier was present in the final cDNA, enabling accurate counting of TCR cDNA molecules. Specific primers in the conserved constant-segment region were used to synthesize first-strand cDNA for the TCR alpha and beta chains. To control for contamination, every cDNA library was double barcoded, receiving both a SMART-Mk sample barcode and Illumina barcodes. TruSeq adapter sequences, together with Illumina sample barcodes, were added in two successive PCR steps. The TCR alpha and beta cDNA libraries were sequenced on the Illumina HiSeq platform using custom primers. The original methods were these. MiGEC was used to process raw reads and extract unique molecular identifiers, and MiXCR was used to find CDR3 positions. For each individual, recombination models were inferred using an EM algorithm with the repgenHMM and IGoR tools. The analysis of shared clonotypes was done with the tcR package in R, with sharing normalized by the product of cloneset sizes. To study raw recombination free of thymic and clonal selection effects, out-of-frame nonproductive sequences were analyzed. TCRdb applied fastp at Q25 and MiXCR to the public reads, then kept only in-frame beta chains. Merged by CDR3 protein, the rows form single entries marked with the most common genes and DNA. For this entry, the V and J calls and clone size follow TCRdb and not the study's own pipeline. The sample table records roughly 350,000 distinct CDR3 sequences; 8.5% to 10% of these occur just once. Approximately 8.9% of the sample is held by the ten biggest clonotypes.

At the junction V is shortened by 7 bases and J by 7 bases, with 4 bases in between. The CDR1 and CDR2 encoded by the germline V gene (reference sequence) are SEHNR and FQNEAQ. The CDR3 contains 10 residues, cysteine and phenylalanine counted. Only the CDR3 DNA stays, 30 bases, in frame from base 1. These data belong to a study of identical twins (dated by TCRdb to 2016 to 2018). Regarding the study in general: To test whether fetal clonotypes persist, the study used deep sequencing on TCR alpha and beta repertoires from monozygotic twins, unrelated adults of various ages, and cord blood. To rule out contamination, replicate twin experiments were performed at different times with different library preparation protocols.

What the authors observed across the whole study: The excess sharing between twins in beta out-of-frame sequences was weaker because fewer shared sequences reduced the signal-to-noise ratio. Invariant T cells such as MAIT and iNKT could partly confound zero-insertion analyses, though diverse VJ usage argued against this for most clonotypes. In monozygotic twins, out-of-frame TCR alpha sharing was systematically underestimated by recombination models, although the models agreed with sharing between unrelated individuals. Compared with coincidental sharing between unrelated individuals, out-of-frame TCR alpha sequences shared between twins had an excess of sequences with low generation probability. Fewer insertions were carried by abundant cord blood beta clonotypes, a similar but weaker trend appeared in young adult naive repertoires, and no such trend appeared in memory repertoires. Because the same donors could not be followed over many years, the conclusions relied on cross-sectional statistical analysis.

Every donor in the study was a healthy Caucasian. Three unrelated non-twin adults were additionally sequenced: a male aged 18 to 30, a male aged 50 to 60 and a female aged 50 to 60. Using Miltenyi CD45RO+ enrichment and human naive T-cell isolation kits, memory (CD45RO+) and naive T cells were isolated from PBMC. The TCR originated in a woman between 50 and 59 years old in good health. The specimen was naive T cells sorted from blood. Explained via the paper, the cell subset or site label denotes: cells isolated with a human naive T-cell isolation kit. This sequence uses TRBV7-9 and TRBJ2-2; the D gene lacks a confident call. The nucleotides read TGTGCCAGCAACGACGGGGAGCTGTTTTTT. Its coded protein is CASNDGELFF.